This record covers a single TCR beta chain. This sample stems from a study of T-cell reconstitution after alpha-beta-depleted transplantation in children. Unique molecular identifiers were incorporated into the prepared TCRbeta library. A single record per CDR3 protein comes from TCRdb applying MiXCR to the PCR reads. Of about 610,000 distinct CDR3 sequences listed, approximately 10% were seen once; the top ten hold about 4.3%. The trim removed 4 bases at V and 7 bases at J, leaving 6 bases unmatched. Germline V gene sequence: CDR1 LGHDT, CDR2 YNNKEL (reference sequence). The CDR3 runs 14 residues. The J gene is TRBJ2-4, the V gene TRBV3-1, with 8 positions matching TRBD1. This specimen was PBMCs from the stem cell graft donor, taken from the stem cell graft. This clonotype was obtained from a human donor who donated a stem cell graft to a child with acute myeloid leukemia. CDR3 DNA sequence: TGTGCCAGCAGCCGCGGACAGGGCTCGAACATTCAGTACTTC. Its translation is CASSRGQGSNIQYF.